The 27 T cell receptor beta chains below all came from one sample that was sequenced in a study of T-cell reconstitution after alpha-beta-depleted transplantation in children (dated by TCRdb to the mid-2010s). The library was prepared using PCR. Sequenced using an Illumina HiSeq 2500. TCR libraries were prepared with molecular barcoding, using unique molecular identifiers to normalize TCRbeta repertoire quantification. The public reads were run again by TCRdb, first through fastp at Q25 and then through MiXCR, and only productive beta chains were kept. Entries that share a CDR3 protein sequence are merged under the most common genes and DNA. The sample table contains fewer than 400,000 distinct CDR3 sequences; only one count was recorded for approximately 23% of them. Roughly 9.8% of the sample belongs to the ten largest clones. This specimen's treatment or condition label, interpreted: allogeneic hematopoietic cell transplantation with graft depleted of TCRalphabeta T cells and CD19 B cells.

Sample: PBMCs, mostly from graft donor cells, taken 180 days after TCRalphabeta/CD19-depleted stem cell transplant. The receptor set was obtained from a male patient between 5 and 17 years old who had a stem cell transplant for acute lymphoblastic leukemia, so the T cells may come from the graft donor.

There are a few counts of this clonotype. CDR3 DNA: TGTGCTAGTGGTCATATTCGGAAGGAGCAGTTCTTC. Translating it yields CASGHIRKEQFF. The rearrangement joins TRBV12-5 to TRBJ2-1; no reliable D call. CDR1 and CDR2 from the germline V gene are LGHNT and FRNRAP. The CDR3 has 12 amino acids. Trimming removed 5 bases at V and 10 bases at J, with 12 bases between. The full variable domain, in which reference TRBV12-5 and TRBJ2-1 provide the parts outside the CDR3, is DARVTQTPRHKVTEMGQEVTMRCQPILGHNTVFWYRQTMMQGLELLAYFRNRAPLDDSGMPKDRFSAEMPDATLATLKIQPSEPRDSAVYFCASGHIRKEQFFGPGTRLTVL.

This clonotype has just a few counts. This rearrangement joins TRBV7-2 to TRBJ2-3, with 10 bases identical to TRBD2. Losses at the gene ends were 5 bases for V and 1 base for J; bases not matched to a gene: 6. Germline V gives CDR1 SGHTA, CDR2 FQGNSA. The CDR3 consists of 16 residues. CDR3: CASSTGLAERTDTQYF. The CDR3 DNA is TGTGCCAGCAGCACTGGACTAGCGGAACGCACAGATACGCAGTATTTT.

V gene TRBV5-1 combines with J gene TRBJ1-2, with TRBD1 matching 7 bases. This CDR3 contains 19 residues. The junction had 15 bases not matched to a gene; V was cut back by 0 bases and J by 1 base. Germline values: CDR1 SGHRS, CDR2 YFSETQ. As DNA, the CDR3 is TGCGCCAGCAGCTTGGCCGTAGGACAGGTGGGGAAGCATAACTATGGCTACACCTTC. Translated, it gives CASSLAVGQVGKHNYGYTF.

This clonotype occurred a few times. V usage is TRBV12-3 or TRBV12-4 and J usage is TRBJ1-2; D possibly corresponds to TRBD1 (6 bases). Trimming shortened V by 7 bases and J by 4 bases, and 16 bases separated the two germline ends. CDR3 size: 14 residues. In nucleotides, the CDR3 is TGTGCCAGCAATGGACAGACCTTACCCTATGGCTACACCTTC. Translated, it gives CASNGQTLPYGYTF.

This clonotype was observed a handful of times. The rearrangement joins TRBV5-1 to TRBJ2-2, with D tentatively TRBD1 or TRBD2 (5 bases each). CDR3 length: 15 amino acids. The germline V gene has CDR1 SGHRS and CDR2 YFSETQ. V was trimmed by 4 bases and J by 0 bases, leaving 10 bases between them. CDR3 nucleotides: TGCGCCAGCAGCCGGGACCCTTCGAACACCGGGGAGCTGTTTTTT. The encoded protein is CASSRDPSNTGELFF.

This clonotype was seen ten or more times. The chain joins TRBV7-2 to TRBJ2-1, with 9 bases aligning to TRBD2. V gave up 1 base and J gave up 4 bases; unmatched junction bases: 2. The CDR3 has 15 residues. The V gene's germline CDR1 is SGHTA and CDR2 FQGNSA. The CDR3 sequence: CASSLEGLAYNEQFF. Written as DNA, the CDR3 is TGTGCCAGCAGCTTAGAGGGACTAGCTTACAATGAGCAGTTCTTC.

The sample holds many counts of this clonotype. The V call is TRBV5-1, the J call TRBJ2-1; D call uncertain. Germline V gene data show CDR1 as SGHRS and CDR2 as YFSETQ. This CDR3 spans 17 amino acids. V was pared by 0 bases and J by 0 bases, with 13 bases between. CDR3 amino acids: CASSLVAITSSYNEQFF. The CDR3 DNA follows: TGCGCCAGCAGCTTGGTGGCCATTACGAGCTCCTACAATGAGCAGTTCTTC.

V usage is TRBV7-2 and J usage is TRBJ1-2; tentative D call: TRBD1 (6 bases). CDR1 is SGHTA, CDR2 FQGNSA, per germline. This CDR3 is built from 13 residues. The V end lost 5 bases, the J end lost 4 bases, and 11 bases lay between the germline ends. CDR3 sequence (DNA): TGTGCCAGCAGCCTTGACAGGACCTATGGCTACACCTTC. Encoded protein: CASSLDRTYGYTF.

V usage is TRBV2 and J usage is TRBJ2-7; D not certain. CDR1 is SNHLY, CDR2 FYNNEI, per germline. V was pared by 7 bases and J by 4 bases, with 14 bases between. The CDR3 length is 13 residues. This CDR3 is CASTTDWVYEQYF. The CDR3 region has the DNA TGTGCCAGCACCACCGACTGGGTTTACGAGCAGTACTTC.

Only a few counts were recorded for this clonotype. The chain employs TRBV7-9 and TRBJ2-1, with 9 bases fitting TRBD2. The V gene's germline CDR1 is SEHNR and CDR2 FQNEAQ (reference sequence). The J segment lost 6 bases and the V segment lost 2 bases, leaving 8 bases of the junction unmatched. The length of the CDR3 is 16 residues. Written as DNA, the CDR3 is TGTGCCAGCAGCTTACGGGCGCGGGAGGGCCTCAATGAGCAGTTCTTC. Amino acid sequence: CASSLRAREGLNEQFF.

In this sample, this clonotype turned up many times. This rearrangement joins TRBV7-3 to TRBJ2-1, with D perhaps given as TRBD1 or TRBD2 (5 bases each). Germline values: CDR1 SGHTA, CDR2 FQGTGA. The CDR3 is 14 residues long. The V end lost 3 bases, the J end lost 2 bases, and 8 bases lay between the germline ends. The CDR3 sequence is CASSFGGTYNEQFF. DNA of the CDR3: TGTGCCAGCAGCTTTGGGGGAACCTACAATGAGCAGTTCTTC. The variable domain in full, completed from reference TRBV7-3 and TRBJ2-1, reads GAGVSQTPSNKVTEKGKYVELRCDPISGHTALYWYRQSLGQGPEFLIYFQGTGAADDSGLPNDRFFAVRPEGSVSTLKIQRTERGDSAVYLCASSFGGTYNEQFFGPGTRLTVL.

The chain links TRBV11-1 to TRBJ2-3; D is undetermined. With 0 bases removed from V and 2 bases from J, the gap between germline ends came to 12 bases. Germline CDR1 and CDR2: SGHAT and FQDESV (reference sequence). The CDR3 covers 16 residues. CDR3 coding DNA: TGTGCCAGCAGCTTAGCGGCCAAGCGCCCCACAGATACGCAGTATTTT. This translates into CASSLAAKRPTDTQYF.

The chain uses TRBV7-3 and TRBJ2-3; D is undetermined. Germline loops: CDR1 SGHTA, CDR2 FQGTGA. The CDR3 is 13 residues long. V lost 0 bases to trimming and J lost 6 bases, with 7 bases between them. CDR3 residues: CASSLTGGDTQYF. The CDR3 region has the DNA TGTGCCAGCAGCTTAACGGGTGGGGATACGCAGTATTTT.

This CDR3 is CASSIKKRQGQCTDTQYF. The CDR3 bases are TGTGCCAGCAGCATAAAAAAAAGGCAGGGGCAGTGCACAGATACGCAGTATTTT. The chain couples TRBV21-1 to TRBJ2-3; the table's D call, TRBD1, has no DNA check behind it. TRBV21-1 is a pseudogene locus. The CDR3 totals 18 residues.

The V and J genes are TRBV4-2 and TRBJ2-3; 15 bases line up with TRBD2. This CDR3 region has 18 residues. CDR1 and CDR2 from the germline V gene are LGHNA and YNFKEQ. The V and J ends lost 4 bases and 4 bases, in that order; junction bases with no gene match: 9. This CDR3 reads CASSPLGLAGGPSDTQYF. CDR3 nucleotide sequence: TGTGCCAGCAGCCCTCTCGGACTAGCGGGAGGGCCATCAGATACGCAGTATTTT.

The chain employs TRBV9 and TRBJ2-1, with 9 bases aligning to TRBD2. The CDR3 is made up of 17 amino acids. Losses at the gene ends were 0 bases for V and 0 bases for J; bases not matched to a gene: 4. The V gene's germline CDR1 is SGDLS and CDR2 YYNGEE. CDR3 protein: CASSVGSGRGSYNEQFF. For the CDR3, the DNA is TGTGCCAGCAGCGTAGGTAGCGGGAGAGGCTCCTACAATGAGCAGTTCTTC.

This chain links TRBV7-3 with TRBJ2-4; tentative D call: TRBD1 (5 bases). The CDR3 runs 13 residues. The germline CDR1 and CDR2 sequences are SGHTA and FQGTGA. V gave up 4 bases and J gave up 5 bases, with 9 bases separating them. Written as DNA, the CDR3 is TGTGCCAGCAGCTCCCCGACAGAAAACATTCAGTACTTC. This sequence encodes CASSSPTENIQYF.

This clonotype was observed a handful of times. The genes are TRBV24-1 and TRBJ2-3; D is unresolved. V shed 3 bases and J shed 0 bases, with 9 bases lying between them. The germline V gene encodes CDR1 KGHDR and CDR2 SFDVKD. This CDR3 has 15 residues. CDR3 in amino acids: CATSDGQASTDTQYF. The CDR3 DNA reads TGTGCCACCAGTGATGGGCAGGCTAGCACAGATACGCAGTATTTT.

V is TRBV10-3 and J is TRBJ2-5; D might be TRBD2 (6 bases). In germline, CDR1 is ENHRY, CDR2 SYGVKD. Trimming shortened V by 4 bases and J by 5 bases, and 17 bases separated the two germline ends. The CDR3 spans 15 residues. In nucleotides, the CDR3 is TGTGCCATCAGTGGCGGGACTCCAAAATTTGAGACCCAGTACTTC. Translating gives CAISGGTPKFETQYF.

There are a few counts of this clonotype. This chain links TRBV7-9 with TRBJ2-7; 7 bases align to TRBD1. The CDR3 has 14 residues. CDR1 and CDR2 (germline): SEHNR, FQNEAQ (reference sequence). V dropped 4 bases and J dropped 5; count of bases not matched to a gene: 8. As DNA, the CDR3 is TGTGCCAGCAGCTCCCCCCAGACAGGGAACGAGCAGTACTTC. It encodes CASSSPQTGNEQYF.

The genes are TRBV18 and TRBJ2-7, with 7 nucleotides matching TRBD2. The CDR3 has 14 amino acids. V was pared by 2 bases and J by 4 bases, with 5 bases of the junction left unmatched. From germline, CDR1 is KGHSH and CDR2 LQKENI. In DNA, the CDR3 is TGTGCCAGCTCACCAGGGACTACTAAATACGAGCAGTACTTC. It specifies CASSPGTTKYEQYF.

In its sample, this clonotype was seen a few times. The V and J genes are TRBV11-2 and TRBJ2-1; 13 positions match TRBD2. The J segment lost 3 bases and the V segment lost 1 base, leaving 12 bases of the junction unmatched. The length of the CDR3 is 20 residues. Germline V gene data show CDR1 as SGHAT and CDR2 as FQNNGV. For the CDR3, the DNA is TGTGCCAGCAGCTTAGGGGGACCGAGGACTAGCGGGAGATACTACAATGAGCAGTTCTTC. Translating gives CASSLGGPRTSGRYYNEQFF. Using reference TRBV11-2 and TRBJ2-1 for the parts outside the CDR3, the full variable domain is EAGVAQSPRYKIIEKRQSVAFWCNPISGHATLYWYQQILGQGPKLLIQFQNNGVVDDSQLPKDRFSAERLKGVDSTLKIQPAKLEDSAVYLCASSLGGPRTSGRYYNEQFFGPGTRLTVL.

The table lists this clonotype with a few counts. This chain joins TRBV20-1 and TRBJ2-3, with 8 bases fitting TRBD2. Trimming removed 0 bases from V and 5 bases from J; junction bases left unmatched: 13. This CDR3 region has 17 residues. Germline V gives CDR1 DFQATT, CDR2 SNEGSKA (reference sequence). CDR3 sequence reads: CSARDLNREGSLDTQYF. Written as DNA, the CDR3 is TGCAGTGCTAGAGATCTTAACCGGGAGGGAAGCCTAGATACGCAGTATTTT.

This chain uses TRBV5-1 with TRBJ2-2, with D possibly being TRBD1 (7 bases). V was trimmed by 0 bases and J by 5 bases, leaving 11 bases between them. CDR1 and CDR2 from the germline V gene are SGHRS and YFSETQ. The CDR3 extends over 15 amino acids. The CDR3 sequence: CASSLARGDTGELFF. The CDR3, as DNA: TGCGCCAGCAGCTTGGCCAGGGGGGATACCGGGGAGCTGTTTTTT.

The CDR3 loop is CASSQGGFAGGPTDTQYF. The CDR3 region has the DNA TGTGCCAGCAGCCAGGGAGGGTTTGCGGGAGGGCCGACAGATACGCAGTATTTT. The chain recombines TRBV4-2 with TRBJ2-3; 9 bases are a match to TRBD2. V was pared by 3 bases and J by 3 bases, with 13 bases of the junction left unmatched. The germline gives CDR1 LGHNA, CDR2 YNFKEQ. The CDR3 has 18 amino acids.

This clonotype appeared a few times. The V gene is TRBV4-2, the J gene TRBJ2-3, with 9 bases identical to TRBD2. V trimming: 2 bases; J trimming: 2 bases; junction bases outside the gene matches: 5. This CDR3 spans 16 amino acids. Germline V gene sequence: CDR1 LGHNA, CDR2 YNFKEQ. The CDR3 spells CASSQIAGEPTDTQYF. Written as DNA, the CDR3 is TGTGCCAGCAGCCAAATAGCGGGAGAGCCCACAGATACGCAGTATTTT.

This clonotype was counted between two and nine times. As DNA, the CDR3 is TGTGCCAGCAGCCCCCGAATTAGCAATCAGCCCCAGCATTTT. It is translated as CASSPRISNQPQHF. This sequence joins TRBV3-1 and TRBJ1-5; D not certain. From germline, CDR1 is LGHDT and CDR2 YNNKEL (reference sequence). Deletions cut 4 bases from V and 0 bases from J, with 7 bases between. This CDR3 contains 14 residues.